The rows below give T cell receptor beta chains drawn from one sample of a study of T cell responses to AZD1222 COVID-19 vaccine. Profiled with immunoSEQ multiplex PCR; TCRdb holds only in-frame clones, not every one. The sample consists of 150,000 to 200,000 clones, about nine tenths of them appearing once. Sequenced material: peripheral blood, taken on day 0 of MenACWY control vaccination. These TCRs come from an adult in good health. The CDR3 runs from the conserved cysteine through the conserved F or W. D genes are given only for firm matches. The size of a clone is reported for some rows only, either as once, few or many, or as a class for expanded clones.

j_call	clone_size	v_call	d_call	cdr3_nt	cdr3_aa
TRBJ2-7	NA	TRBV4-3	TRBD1	TGCGCCAGCAGCCAAGGGTTTGCGACAGGGGGCTACGAGCAGTACTTC	CASSQGFATGGYEQYF
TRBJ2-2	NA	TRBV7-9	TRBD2	TGTGCCAGCAGCTTAGTACTAGCGGGAGTGGGCACCGGGGAGCTGTTTTTT	CASSLVLAGVGTGELFF
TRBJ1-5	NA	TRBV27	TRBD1	TGTGCCAGCAGCACAAACCCCGACCGGACAGGGCAGCATTTT	CASSTNPDRTGQHF
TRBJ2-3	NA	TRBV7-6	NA	TGTGCCAGCAGCGCCAGGGTTAAGGGGAGCACAGATACGCAGTATTTT	CASSARVKGSTDTQYF
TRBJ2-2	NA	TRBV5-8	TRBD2	TGTGCCAGCAGCTTGACTAGCGGTACCGGGGAGCTGTTTTTT	CASSLTSGTGELFF
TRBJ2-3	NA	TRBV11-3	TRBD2	TGTGCCAGCAGCTTACGTAGCGGGGGCACAGATACGCAGTATTTT	CASSLRSGGTDTQYF
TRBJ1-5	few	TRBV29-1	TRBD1	TGCAGCGCCGTAACTGACAGGGAAAGCAATCAGCCCCAGCATTTT	CSAVTDRESNQPQHF
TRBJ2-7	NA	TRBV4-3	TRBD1	TGCGCCAGCAGCCAAGATGGGACAGGGGGCGAGCAGTACTTC	CASSQDGTGGEQYF
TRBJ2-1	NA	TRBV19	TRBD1	TGTGCCAGTAGTTCCCTGGGACAGGGTGTCGATGGTGAGCAGTTCTTC	CASSSLGQGVDGEQFF
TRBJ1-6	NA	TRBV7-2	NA	TGTGCCAGCAGCTTGGGCAGCAATAATTCACCCCTCCACTTT	CASSLGSNNSPLHF
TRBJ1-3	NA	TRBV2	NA	TGTGCCAGCATGGGTTCAGCCGGGCCGAGTACGGACACCATATATTTT	CASMGSAGPSTDTIYF
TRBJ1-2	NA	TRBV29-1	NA	TGCAGCGTTGCGGGTGGGTCAGGGGCTAGAGGCTACACCTTC	CSVAGGSGARGYTF
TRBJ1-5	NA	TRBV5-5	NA	TGTGCCAGCAGCTTGGAAGGTGCGGGCAATCAGCCCCAGCATTTT	CASSLEGAGNQPQHF
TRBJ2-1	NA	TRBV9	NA	TGTGCCAGCAGCGTAGGTTTTGGTCTAGCCTACAATGAGCAGTTCTTC	CASSVGFGLAYNEQFF
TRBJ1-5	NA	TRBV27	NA	TGTGCCAGCAGACCTGGGTCCGGGACGGGACATCAGCCCCAGCATTTT	CASRPGSGTGHQPQHF
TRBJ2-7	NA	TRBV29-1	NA	TGCAGCGTCACGTGGGGGGACGAGCAGTACTTC	CSVTWGDEQYF
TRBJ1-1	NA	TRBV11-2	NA	TGTGCCAGCAGCTTAACGAGGGAGGGCCGGGCTTTCTTT	CASSLTREGRAFF
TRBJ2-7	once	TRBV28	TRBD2	TGTGCCAGCACCCCCCAGCGGGACGACTCCTACGAGCAGTACTTC	CASTPQRDDSYEQYF
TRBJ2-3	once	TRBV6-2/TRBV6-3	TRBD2	TGTGCCAGCAGTTGGGGGGGAGTCACAGATACGCAGTATTTT	CASSWGGVTDTQYF
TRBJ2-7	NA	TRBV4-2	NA	TGTGCCAGCAGCCAAGGGGTTGGGGGTTACGAGCAGTACTTC	CASSQGVGGYEQYF
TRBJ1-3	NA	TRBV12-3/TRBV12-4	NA	TGTGCCAGCAGTTTAAGGGCTGGAAACACCATATATTTT	CASSLRAGNTIYF
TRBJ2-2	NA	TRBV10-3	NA	TGTGCCATCAGCCCGGGACTTAACACCGGGGAGCTGTTTTTT	CAISPGLNTGELFF
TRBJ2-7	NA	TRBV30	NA	TGTGCCTGGGCGCGGGGGCCTAACGAGCAGTACTTC	CAWARGPNEQYF
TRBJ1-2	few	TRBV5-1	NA	TGCGCCAGCAGCACTTTTGGGGCAGCCTATGGCTACACCTTC	CASSTFGAAYGYTF
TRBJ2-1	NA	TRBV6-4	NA	TGTGCCAGCAGCCCAGGACCCTTCAATGAGCAGTTCTTC	CASSPGPFNEQFF
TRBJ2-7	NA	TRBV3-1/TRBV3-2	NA	TGTGCCAGCAGCCAAACGGGCCTCGAGCAGTACTTC	CASSQTGLEQYF
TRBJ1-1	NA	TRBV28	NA	TGTGCCAGCAGTTTCCTCGGGTCAGGGAACACTGAAGCTTTCTTT	CASSFLGSGNTEAFF
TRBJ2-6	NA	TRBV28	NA	TGTGCCAGCCGTTTGGGGAGCTCTGGGGCCAACGTCCTGACTTTC	CASRLGSSGANVLTF
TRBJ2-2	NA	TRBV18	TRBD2	TGTGCCAGCTCACCCCTCGATATGAGGGGACTAGTTAACACCGGGGAGCTGTTTTTT	CASSPLDMRGLVNTGELFF
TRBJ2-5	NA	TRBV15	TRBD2	TGTGCCACCAGCAGCGGGACTAGGGGAGAGACCCAGTACTTC	CATSSGTRGETQYF
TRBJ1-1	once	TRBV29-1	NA	TGCAGCGTTCTGGGGGGCAGCGGCACTGAAGCTTTCTTT	CSVLGGSGTEAFF
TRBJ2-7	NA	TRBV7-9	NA	TGTGCCAGCAGCCCCAGTACCCAATACGAGCAGTACTTC	CASSPSTQYEQYF
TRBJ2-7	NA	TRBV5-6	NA	TGTGCCAGCAGCCCCATGGGAGCCTCCGAGCAGTACTTC	CASSPMGASEQYF
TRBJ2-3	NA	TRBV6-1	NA	TGTGCCAGCAGTGAACTGGTGGGAGGGGGGGAGCATACGCAGTATTTT	CASSELVGGGEHTQYF
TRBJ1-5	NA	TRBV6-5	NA	TGTGCCAGCAGTTCCCCGGAGGACGGTAGCAATCAGCCCCAGCATTTT	CASSSPEDGSNQPQHF
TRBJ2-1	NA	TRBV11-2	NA	TGTGCCAGCAGCTTAGAGGAGGGGGAGAATGAGCAGTTCTTC	CASSLEEGENEQFF
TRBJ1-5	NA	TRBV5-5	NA	TGTGCCAGCAGCTTGGGGGGGGGCCAGAGCAATCAGCCCCAGCATTTT	CASSLGGGQSNQPQHF
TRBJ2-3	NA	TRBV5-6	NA	TGTGCCAGCAGCTCGGGACGGGGCACAGATACGCAGTATTTT	CASSSGRGTDTQYF
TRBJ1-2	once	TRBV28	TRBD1	TGTGCCAGTACTACAGGGGGTGGCTACACCTTC	CASTTGGGYTF
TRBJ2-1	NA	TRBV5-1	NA	TGCGCCAGCCACCGGGAGCCGGGCCTTTACAATGAGCAGTTCTTC	CASHREPGLYNEQFF
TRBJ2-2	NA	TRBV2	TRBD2	TGTGCCAGCAGTAGCGGGGGCCACACCGGGGAGCTGTTTTTT	CASSSGGHTGELFF
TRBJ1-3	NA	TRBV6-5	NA	TGTGCCAGCAGCACCGAACTGGACACCATATATTTT	CASSTELDTIYF
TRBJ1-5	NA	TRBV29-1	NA	TGCAGCGTTGAACAGGGTAATCAGCCCCAGCATTTT	CSVEQGNQPQHF
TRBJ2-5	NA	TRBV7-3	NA	TGTGCCAGCAGCTTGCAGGGCCCTCAAGGGACCCAGTACTTC	CASSLQGPQGTQYF
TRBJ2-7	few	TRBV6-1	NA	TGTGCCAGCAGTGAAGAGGACGGTAGATACTACGAGCAGTACTTC	CASSEEDGRYYEQYF
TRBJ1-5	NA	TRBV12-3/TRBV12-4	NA	TGTGCCAGCAGCTACGGGAATCAGCCCCAGCATTTT	CASSYGNQPQHF
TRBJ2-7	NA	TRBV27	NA	TGTGTCTCCGGGGGGCAGTACTTC	CVSGGQYF
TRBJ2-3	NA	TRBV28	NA	TGTGCCAGCAGTGGGCAGATCGGGTTGACTACAGATACGCAGTATTTT	CASSGQIGLTTDTQYF
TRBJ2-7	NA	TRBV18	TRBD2	TGTGCCAGCTCACTCGAAATCTCGGGGGTAGCGGGGTCCTACGAGCAGTACTTC	CASSLEISGVAGSYEQYF
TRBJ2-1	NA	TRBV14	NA	TGTGCCAGCAGCCAGGGAAGCGGATACAATGAGCAGTTCTTC	CASSQGSGYNEQFF
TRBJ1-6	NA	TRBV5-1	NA	TGCGCCAGCAGCTTGGACGGGGTACCCAGCGCTTCACCCCTCCACTTT	CASSLDGVPSASPLHF